One sample yielded the 17 T cell receptor beta chains listed below, sequenced in a study of blood T cell repertoires in COVID-19. Profiling relied on immunoSEQ multiplex PCR, and the TCRdb table lists in-frame clones only, not all of them. The sample shows about 410,000 clones, more than 80% of them seen only once. The specimen sequenced was peripheral blood. The origin of the receptors is a woman in her twenties or thirties with active or convalescent COVID-19.

The chain uses TRBV6-5 and TRBJ1-2; maybe TRBD1 (5 bases). The CDR3 has 13 amino acids. The V end was cut by 0 bases, the J end by 8 bases, with 10 bases between. Germline CDR1 reads MNHEY; CDR2 reads SVGAGI. CDR3 sequence: CASSYSRASGYTF. In DNA, the CDR3 is TGTGCCAGCAGTTACTCCAGGGCGTCAGGCTACACCTTC.

The rearrangement joins TRBV7-6 to TRBJ2-7, with D tentatively TRBD1 (6 bases). With 3 bases removed from V and 7 bases from J, the gap between germline ends came to 16 bases. This CDR3 has 14 residues. Germline CDR1 is SGHVS and CDR2 is FNYEAQ. The CDR3 loop reads CASSLGTSLGEQYF. The CDR3 DNA is TGTGCCAGCAGCTTGGGGACATCCCTCGGGGAGCAGTACTTC.

J is TRBJ1-1 and V is TRBV14; possibly TRBD1 for D (5 bases). V lost 2 bases and J lost 1, with 11 bases in between. The CDR3 covers 15 residues. From germline, CDR1 is SGHDN and CDR2 FVKESK. The CDR3 loop is CASSQLRQKNTEAFF. The CDR3 DNA sequence: TGTGCCAGCAGCCAATTAAGACAGAAGAACACTGAAGCTTTCTTT. Combining the CDR3 with reference TRBV14 and TRBJ1-1 gives the whole variable domain EAGVTQFPSHSVIEKGQTVTLRCDPISGHDNLYWYRRVMGKEIKFLLHFVKESKQDESGMPNNRFLAERTGGTYSTLKVQPAELEDSGVYFCASSQLRQKNTEAFFGQGTRLTVV.

The rearrangement uses TRBV10-3 and TRBJ1-2; 7 bases align to TRBD1. Germline lookup yields CDR1 ENHRY and CDR2 SYGVKD. The J segment lost 10 bases and the V segment lost 4 bases, leaving 9 bases of the junction unmatched. The CDR3 has 13 residues. The CDR3 protein is CAISVEGTAIYTF. Written as DNA, the CDR3 is TGTGCCATCAGTGTGGAAGGGACAGCGATCTACACCTTC.

The chain has TRBV5-5 and TRBJ2-7; 8 positions match TRBD1. The trim removed 4 bases at V and 3 bases at J, leaving 9 bases unmatched. The CDR3 contains 15 residues. Germline V lookup: CDR1 SGHKS, CDR2 YYEKEE (reference sequence). The chain's CDR3 is CASSGGTGGYYEQYF. Written as DNA, the CDR3 is TGTGCCAGCAGCGGGGGGACAGGCGGATACTACGAGCAGTACTTC.

The rearrangement links TRBV6-5 to TRBJ2-7, with 8 positions matching TRBD2. Germline assignment: CDR1 MNHEY and CDR2 SVGAGI. V lost 0 bases and J lost 4; bases outside the gene matches: 5. CDR3 length: 15 amino acids. The DNA for the CDR3 is TGTGCCAGCAGTTACTCTGGCGGGGGGCTTTACGAGCAGTACTTC. Translated, it gives CASSYSGGGLYEQYF.

This clone was seen a handful of times. The chain recombines TRBV27 with TRBJ1-2; possible D gene TRBD1, 5 bases. Deletions cut 1 base from V and 1 base from J, with 13 bases between. The CDR3 length is 16 residues. CDR1 and CDR2 (germline): MNHEY, SMNVEV (reference sequence). The DNA of the CDR3 is TGTGCCAGCAGTTTATATGGGGGGGTCGTTAACTATGGCTACACCTTC. Protein product: CASSLYGGVVNYGYTF.

V usage is TRBV6-5 and J usage is TRBJ1-2; D gene ambiguous. The CDR3 length is 13 residues. The V gene's germline CDR1 is MNHEY and CDR2 SVGAGI. Between the trimmed V and J ends, which lost 6 bases and 6 bases, there was a span of 14 bases. The CDR3 region is CASSRTGTNGYTF. The CDR3 region has the DNA TGTGCCAGCAGCAGGACTGGAACGAATGGCTACACCTTC.

V is TRBV18 and J is TRBJ2-5, with 7 bases identical to TRBD1. The length of the CDR3 is 13 residues. CDR1 and CDR2 (germline): KGHSH, LQKENI. J was trimmed by 3 bases and V by 4 bases; bases with no gene match: 2. The CDR3 DNA is TGTGCCAGCTCACTAGGACAGGAAGAGACCCAGTACTTC. Translating gives CASSLGQEETQYF.

V is TRBV3-1 (or the pseudogene TRBV3-2) and J is TRBJ2-2, with 9 bases identical to TRBD2. Trimming took 1 base from V and 6 from J; bases not matched to a gene: 9. CDR1 is LGHDT, CDR2 YNNKEL, per germline (reference sequence). The CDR3 has 17 residues. Written as DNA, the CDR3 is TGTGCCAGCAGCCAAGTAGCGGGAGTGTTGGTCCCCGGGGAGCTGTTTTTT. Its protein is CASSQVAGVLVPGELFF.

The rearrangement uses TRBV4-1 and TRBJ2-2; no clear D gene. CDR3 size: 17 residues. In germline, CDR1 is MGHRA, CDR2 YSYEKL. V lost 0 bases and J 1 base, leaving 12 bases between the germline ends. The CDR3 reads CASSQDLHAGNTGELFF. For the CDR3, the DNA is TGCGCCAGCAGCCAAGATCTACACGCAGGGAACACCGGGGAGCTGTTTTTT.

This chain uses TRBV7-2 with TRBJ1-4; possibly TRBD1 for D (5 bases). Trimming pared 2 bases from V and 5 bases from J, leaving 9 bases between. This CDR3 comprises 14 residues. Germline assignment: CDR1 SGHTA and CDR2 FQGNSA. The CDR3 reads CASSLSGYNEKLFF. As DNA, the CDR3 is TGTGCCAGCAGCTTATCAGGGTACAATGAAAAACTGTTTTTT.

The chain carries TRBV19 and TRBJ2-3, with D maybe TRBD2 (5 bases). Deletions cut 1 base from V and 0 bases from J, with 14 bases between. The CDR3 runs 17 residues. In germline, CDR1 is LNHDA, CDR2 SQIVND (reference sequence). CDR3 loop: CASSIVRTDSSTDTQYF. CDR3 in DNA: TGTGCCAGTAGTATAGTGCGGACGGACTCTAGCACAGATACGCAGTATTTT.

The chain joins TRBV11-2 to TRBJ2-5, with D tentatively TRBD1 (6 bases). Germline CDR1 reads SGHAT; CDR2 reads FQNNGV. V dropped 0 bases and J dropped 13 bases, with 15 bases sitting between them. The CDR3 loop spans 13 amino acids. CDR3 DNA sequence: TGTGCCAGCAGCTTAGATGGTTTGGGGGCCGGGTACTTC. Encoded protein: CASSLDGLGAGYF.

The rearrangement joins TRBV4-2 to TRBJ2-2, with D possibly being TRBD1 (5 bases). Trimming shortened V by 0 bases and J by 4 bases, and 12 bases separated the two germline ends. The CDR3 is made up of 16 amino acids. Germline V gene lookup returns CDR1 LGHNA and CDR2 YNFKEQ. The DNA of the CDR3 is TGTGCCAGCAGCCAAGATCCTGACAGAACCACCGGGGAGCTGTTTTTT. Translating gives CASSQDPDRTTGELFF.

The chain carries TRBV5-6 and TRBJ1-2, with 8 bases identical to TRBD1. Germline V gene lookup returns CDR1 SGHDT and CDR2 YYEEEE. J was trimmed by 8 bases and V by 5 bases; bases with no gene match: 5. The CDR3 spans 12 residues. In DNA, the CDR3 is TGTGCCAGCAGAGTGGACAGGGTAGGCTACACCTTC. Translated, it gives CASRVDRVGYTF.

The chain joins TRBV30 to TRBJ2-1; 10 bases map to TRBD2. The CDR3 contains 16 residues. The V gene end was trimmed by 1 base and the J gene end by 8 bases; junction bases not matched to a gene: 11. Germline V gives CDR1 GTSNPN, CDR2 SVGIG (reference sequence). CDR3 in amino acids: CAWSALGVAGGYEQFF. DNA of the CDR3: TGTGCCTGGAGTGCATTGGGAGTAGCGGGAGGATATGAGCAGTTCTTC.